This is a list of T cell receptor beta chains from one sample in a study of blood T cell repertoires in COVID-19. Profiled with immunoSEQ multiplex PCR; TCRdb holds only in-frame clones, not every one. The data contain approximately 80,000 clones, approximately 81% of them seen just once; the ten biggest clones take up approximately 44%. Sequenced: peripheral blood. The receptor source for this set is a man older than 75 with acute or convalescent COVID-19. Both conserved end residues are part of each CDR3. The D gene is left open where the match is weak. Not every row has a clone size; where given, it reads once, few, many or a size class.

d_gene,j_gene,v_gene,abundance,CDR3nt,CDR3aa
TRBD2,TRBJ2-7,TRBV2,.,TGTGCCAGCAGTGCCGGACTAGCGGAATACTACGAGCAGTACTTC,CASSAGLAEYYEQYF
.,TRBJ2-7,TRBV6-1,.,TGTGCCAGCAGTGAAGTCAGGGTAGTGATCGGCGAGCAGTACTTC,CASSEVRVVIGEQYF
.,TRBJ2-2,TRBV6-2/TRBV6-3,.,TGTGCCAGCAGTTACGCCACCGGGACCGGGGAGCTGTTTTTT,CASSYATGTGELFF
.,TRBJ1-1,TRBV28,.,TGTGCCAGCAGTTTACCCGGAGGGCCGAACACTGAAGCTTTCTTT,CASSLPGGPNTEAFF
.,TRBJ2-2,TRBV15,few,TGTGCCACCAGCAGAGGGACAGATTCCACCGGGGAGCTGTTTTTT,CATSRGTDSTGELFF
.,TRBJ2-7,TRBV28,once,TGTGCCAGCAGTTTAGATACGACTTACTACGAGCAGTACTTC,CASSLDTTYYEQYF
.,TRBJ2-3,TRBV11-3,.,TGTGCCAGCAGCTTAGGAGTCGCTAGCACAGATACGCAGTATTTT,CASSLGVASTDTQYF
.,TRBJ1-6,TRBV27,.,TGTGCCAGCAGTTTACAGGGGAGGGATTCACCCCTCCACTTT,CASSLQGRDSPLHF
.,TRBJ1-6,TRBV29-1,.,TGCAGCGTCGGGGAGGGGCCGAATTCACCCCTCCACTTT,CSVGEGPNSPLHF
.,TRBJ2-5,TRBV18,many,TGTGCCAGCTCACCACAGGGGAGGCAAGAGACCCAGTACTTC,CASSPQGRQETQYF
TRBD1,TRBJ2-7,TRBV27,.,TGTGCCAGCAGGCCGGGACAGGGGGCCCACGAGCAGTACTTC,CASRPGQGAHEQYF
.,TRBJ1-2,TRBV28,.,TGTGCCAGCAGTTTGGGGGGGGGCGGCAGGGCCAGGTATGGCTACACCTTC,CASSLGGGGRARYGYTF
.,TRBJ1-1,TRBV29-1,.,TGCAGCGCCAATCAGGGCCAGGGAGAAGCTTTCTTT,CSANQGQGEAFF
.,TRBJ2-5,TRBV2,.,TGTGCCAGCAGTGGTAACCGGGGGGAGACCCAGTACTTC,CASSGNRGETQYF
.,TRBJ1-1,TRBV18,.,TGTGCCAGCTCACGTTCTTCGAACACTGAAGCTTTCTTT,CASSRSSNTEAFF
.,TRBJ2-3,TRBV18,once,TGTGCCAGCTCACCAGGGCCCAGCACAGATACGCAGTATTTT,CASSPGPSTDTQYF
TRBD1,TRBJ1-4,TRBV2,.,TGTGCCAGCATGTCCCGGGACAGGTTACGGGAAAAACTGTTTTTT,CASMSRDRLREKLFF
.,TRBJ1-2,TRBV28,few,TGTGCCAGCAGTCACCTCGACGGGGGTAACTATGGCTACACCTTC,CASSHLDGGNYGYTF
.,TRBJ1-1,TRBV12-3/TRBV12-4,.,TGTGCCAGCAGTTTAGCCGGGGGAACTGAAGCTTTCTTT,CASSLAGGTEAFF
.,TRBJ1-1,TRBV7-3,.,TGTGCCAGCAGTCGCGGGGGGTGGAACACTGAAGCTTTCTTT,CASSRGGWNTEAFF
TRBD2,TRBJ2-2,TRBV3-1/TRBV3-2,few,TGTGCCAGCCAGCGGGGCGGCGGGTACACCGGGGAGCTGTTTTTT,CASQRGGGYTGELFF
TRBD1,TRBJ1-5,TRBV7-3,.,TGTGCCAGCAGCTTAACAGATCCACCCAGGACAGGGGGGCGGAATCAGCCCCAGCATTTT,CASSLTDPPRTGGRNQPQHF
.,TRBJ2-5,TRBV19,.,TGTGCCAGTAGTGATAGGAGAGTCCAAGAGACCCAGTACTTC,CASSDRRVQETQYF
.,TRBJ2-7,TRBV11-2,.,TGTGCCAGCAGCTTATACGCCCACGGCGGCAACTACGAGCAGTACTTC,CASSLYAHGGNYEQYF
TRBD2,TRBJ2-1,TRBV5-1,.,TGCGCCAGCAGCTTGGAGGTACTAGCGGGAAGTGAGCAGTTCTTC,CASSLEVLAGSEQFF
.,TRBJ1-3,TRBV11-2,.,TGTGCCAGCAGCTTCACACGGACTCGTAGCACCATATATTTT,CASSFTRTRSTIYF
.,TRBJ1-2,TRBV27,.,TGTGCCAGCAGTTCCCCCGGCAGGGCGGACTATGGCTACACCTTC,CASSSPGRADYGYTF
TRBD1,TRBJ2-6,TRBV5-4,.,TGTGCCAGCAGAGCCGGGACAGGGGGCTCTGGGGCCAACGTCCTGACTTTC,CASRAGTGGSGANVLTF
.,TRBJ1-6,TRBV7-8,.,TGTGCCAGCAGCCTCCGGAATTCACCCCTCCACTTT,CASSLRNSPLHF
TRBD1,TRBJ2-7,TRBV30,once,TGTGCCTGGGCCCGGGACAGGGCGAACGAGCAGTACTTC,CAWARDRANEQYF
.,TRBJ2-5,TRBV7-9,.,TGTGCCAGCAATCCGGGGATAATTCAAGAGACCCAGTACTTC,CASNPGIIQETQYF
TRBD1,TRBJ1-1,TRBV2,.,TGTGCCAGCAGAACCGGGACAGAGAACACTGAAGCTTTCTTT,CASRTGTENTEAFF
TRBD2,TRBJ2-1,TRBV19,.,TGTGCCAGTAGGGAAGTGGGGGGAGGGGCCTACAATGAGCAGTTCTTC,CASREVGGGAYNEQFF
.,TRBJ1-5,TRBV15,.,TGTGCCACCAGCCTTCAGGGCGGACAGCCCCAGCATTTT,CATSLQGGQPQHF
TRBD1,TRBJ2-3,TRBV5-1,.,TGCGCCAGCAGCTTGGTACAGGGGAGCACAGATACGCAGTATTTT,CASSLVQGSTDTQYF
TRBD1,TRBJ1-1,TRBV2,.,TGTGCCAGCAGCAGGACAGGGATGAGCACTGAAGCTTTCTTT,CASSRTGMSTEAFF
.,TRBJ1-1,TRBV29-1,.,TGCAGCGTTGAAGAATCAGGGCGGACAAGGAACACTGAAGCTTTCTTT,CSVEESGRTRNTEAFF
.,TRBJ1-3,TRBV28,.,TGTGCCAGCAGAACAGGGTGGAGCTCTGGAAACACCATATATTTT,CASRTGWSSGNTIYF
.,TRBJ2-1,TRBV9,.,TGTGCCAGCAGCGTACGCCCCGGGGTGTCAGTACAGTTCTTC,CASSVRPGVSVQFF
.,TRBJ1-4,TRBV6-5,.,TGTGCCAGCAGTTCCCCGAGAGGGGGATCGGAAAAACTGTTTTTT,CASSSPRGGSEKLFF
.,TRBJ1-1,TRBV4-2,.,TGTGCCAGCAGCCAACGACGGGGAGACACTGAAGCTTTCTTT,CASSQRRGDTEAFF
.,TRBJ1-2,TRBV20-1,.,TGCAGTGCTAGTCCGGTTGGACAGAATGGCTACACCTTC,CSASPVGQNGYTF
TRBD1,TRBJ1-4,TRBV19,.,TGTGCCAGTAGTATCACCTGGACAGGGATTAATGAAAAACTGTTTTTT,CASSITWTGINEKLFF
TRBD2,TRBJ2-2,TRBV3-1/TRBV3-2,.,TGTGCCAGCAGGTACGGACTAGCGGGAGTGGCGAACACCGGGGAGCTGTTTTTT,CASRYGLAGVANTGELFF
.,TRBJ2-1,TRBV27,.,TGTGCCAGCACCTTGAATAATGGGGGGGGCATTGAGCAGTTCTTC,CASTLNNGGGIEQFF